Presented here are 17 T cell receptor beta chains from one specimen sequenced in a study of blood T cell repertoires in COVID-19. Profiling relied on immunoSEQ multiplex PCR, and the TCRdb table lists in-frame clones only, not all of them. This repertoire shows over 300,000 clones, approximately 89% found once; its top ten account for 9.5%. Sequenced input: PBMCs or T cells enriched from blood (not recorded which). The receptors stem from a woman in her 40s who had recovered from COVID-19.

The DNA of the CDR3 is TGTGCCAGCAGTGAATTGGGACAGGGGGCCAATCAGCCCCAGCATTTT. Its translation: CASSELGQGANQPQHF. V is TRBV2 and J is TRBJ1-5, with 12 bases identical to TRBD1. From germline, CDR1 is SNHLY and CDR2 FYNNEI. V shed 2 bases, J shed 3 bases, and the junction held 2 bases outside the gene matches. The CDR3 runs to 16 residues.

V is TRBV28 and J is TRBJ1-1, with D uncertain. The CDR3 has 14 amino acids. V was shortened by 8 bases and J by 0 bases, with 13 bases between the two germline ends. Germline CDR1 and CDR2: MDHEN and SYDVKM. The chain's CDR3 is CASQPLLVNTEAFF. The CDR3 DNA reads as TGTGCCAGCCAACCACTTTTGGTGAACACTGAAGCTTTCTTT.

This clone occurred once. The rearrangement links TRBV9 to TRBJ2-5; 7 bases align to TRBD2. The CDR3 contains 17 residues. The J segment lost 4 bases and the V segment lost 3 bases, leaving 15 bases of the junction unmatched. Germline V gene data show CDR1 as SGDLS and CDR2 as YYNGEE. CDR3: CASSADPFRVAGETQYF. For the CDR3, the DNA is TGTGCCAGCAGCGCGGACCCCTTTCGGGTAGCGGGAGAGACCCAGTACTTC. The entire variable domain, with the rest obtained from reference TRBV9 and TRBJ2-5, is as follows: DSGVTQTPKHLITATGQRVTLRCSPRSGDLSVYWYQQSLDQGLQFLIQYYNGEERAKGNILERFSAQQFPDLHSELNLSSLELGDSALYFCASSADPFRVAGETQYFGPGTRLLVL.

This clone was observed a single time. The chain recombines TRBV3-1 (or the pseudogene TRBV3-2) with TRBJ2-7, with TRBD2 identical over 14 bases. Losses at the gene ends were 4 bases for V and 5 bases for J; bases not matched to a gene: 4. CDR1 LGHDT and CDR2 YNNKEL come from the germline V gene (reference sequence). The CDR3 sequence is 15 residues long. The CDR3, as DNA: TGTGCCAGCAGCCGACTAGCGGGAGGGCCAAACGAGCAGTACTTC. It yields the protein CASSRLAGGPNEQYF.

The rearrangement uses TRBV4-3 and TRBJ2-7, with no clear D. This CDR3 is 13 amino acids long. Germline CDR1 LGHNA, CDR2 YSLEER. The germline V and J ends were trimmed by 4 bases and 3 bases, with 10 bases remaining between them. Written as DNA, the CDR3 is TGCGCCAGCAGCCGAGATCTAGGCTACGAGCAGTACTTC. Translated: CASSRDLGYEQYF.

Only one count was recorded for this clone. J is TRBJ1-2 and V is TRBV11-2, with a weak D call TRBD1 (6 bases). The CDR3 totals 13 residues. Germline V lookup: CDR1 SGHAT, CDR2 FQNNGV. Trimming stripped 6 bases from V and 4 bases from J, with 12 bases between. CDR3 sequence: CASRRQASYGYTF. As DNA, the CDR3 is TGTGCCAGCAGGAGACAGGCAAGCTATGGCTACACCTTC.

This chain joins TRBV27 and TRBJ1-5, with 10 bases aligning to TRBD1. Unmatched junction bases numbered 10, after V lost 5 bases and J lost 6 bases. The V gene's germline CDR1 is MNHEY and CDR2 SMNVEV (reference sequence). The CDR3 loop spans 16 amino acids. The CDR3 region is CASSPRQGQGPQPQHF. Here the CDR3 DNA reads TGTGCCAGCAGTCCCAGACAGGGACAGGGGCCTCAGCCCCAGCATTTT.

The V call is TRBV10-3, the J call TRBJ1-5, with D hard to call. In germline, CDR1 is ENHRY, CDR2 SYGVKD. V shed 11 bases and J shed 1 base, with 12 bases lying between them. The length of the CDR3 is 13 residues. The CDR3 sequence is CASKTESNQPQHF. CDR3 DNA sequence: TGTGCCTCCAAGACGGAGAGCAATCAGCCCCAGCATTTT.

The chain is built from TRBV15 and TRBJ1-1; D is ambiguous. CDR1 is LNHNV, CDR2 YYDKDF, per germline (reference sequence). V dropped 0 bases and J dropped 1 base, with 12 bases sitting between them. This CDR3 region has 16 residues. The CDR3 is CATSRDLAGKNTEAFF. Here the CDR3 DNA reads TGTGCCACCAGCAGAGATCTCGCCGGGAAGAACACTGAAGCTTTCTTT. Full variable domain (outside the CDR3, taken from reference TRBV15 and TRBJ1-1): DAMVIQNPRYQVTQFGKPVTLSCSQTLNHNVMYWYQQKSSQAPKLLFHYYDKDFNNEADTPDNFQSRRPNTSFCFLDIRSPGLGDTAMYLCATSRDLAGKNTEAFFGQGTRLTVV.

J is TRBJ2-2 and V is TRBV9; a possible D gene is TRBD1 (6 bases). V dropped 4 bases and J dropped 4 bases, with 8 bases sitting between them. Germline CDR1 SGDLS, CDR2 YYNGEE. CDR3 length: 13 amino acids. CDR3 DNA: TGTGCCAGCAGCACAGGGACCACCGGGGAGCTGTTTTTT. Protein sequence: CASSTGTTGELFF.

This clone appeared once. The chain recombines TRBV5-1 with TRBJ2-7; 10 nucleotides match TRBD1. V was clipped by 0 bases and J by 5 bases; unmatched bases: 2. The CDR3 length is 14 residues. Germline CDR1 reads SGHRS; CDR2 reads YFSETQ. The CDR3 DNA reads TGCGCCAGCAGCTTGGGGGACAGGGGCAACGAGCAGTACTTC. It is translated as CASSLGDRGNEQYF.

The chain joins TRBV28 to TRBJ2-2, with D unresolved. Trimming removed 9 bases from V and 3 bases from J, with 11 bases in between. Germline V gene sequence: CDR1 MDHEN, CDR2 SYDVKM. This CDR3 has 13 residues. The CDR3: CASPNSDTGELFF. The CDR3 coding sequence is TGTGCCAGTCCCAACAGTGACACCGGGGAGCTGTTTTTT.

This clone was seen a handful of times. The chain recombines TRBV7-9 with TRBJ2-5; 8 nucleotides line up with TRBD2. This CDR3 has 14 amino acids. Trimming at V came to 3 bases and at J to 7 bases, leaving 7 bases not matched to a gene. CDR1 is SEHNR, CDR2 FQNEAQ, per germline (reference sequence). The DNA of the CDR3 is TGTGCCAGCAGCTTTACCGGGGGACTAGGGACCCAGTACTTC. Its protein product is CASSFTGGLGTQYF.

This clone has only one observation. The CDR3 region is CAITPDTSYEQYF. The DNA of the CDR3 is TGTGCCATCACCCCGGACACCTCCTACGAGCAGTACTTC. The V call is TRBV10-3, the J call TRBJ2-7, with D perhaps TRBD1 (5 bases). The CDR3 length is 13 residues. Trimming removed 7 bases from V and 0 bases from J, with 10 bases in between. The germline CDR1 and CDR2 sequences are ENHRY and SYGVKD.

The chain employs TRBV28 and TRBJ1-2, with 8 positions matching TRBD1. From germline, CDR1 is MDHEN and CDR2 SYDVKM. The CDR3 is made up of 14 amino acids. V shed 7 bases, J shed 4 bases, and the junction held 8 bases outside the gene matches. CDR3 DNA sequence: TGTGCCAGCATCGTACAGGGGGGCAGCTATGGCTACACCTTC. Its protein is CASIVQGGSYGYTF.

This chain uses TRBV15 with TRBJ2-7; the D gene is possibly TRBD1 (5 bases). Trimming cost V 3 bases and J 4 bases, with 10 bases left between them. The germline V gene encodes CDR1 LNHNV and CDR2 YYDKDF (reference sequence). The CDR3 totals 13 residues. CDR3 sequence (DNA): TGTGCCACCAGCAGGGACCCAGGGTACGAGCAGTACTTC. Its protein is CATSRDPGYEQYF.

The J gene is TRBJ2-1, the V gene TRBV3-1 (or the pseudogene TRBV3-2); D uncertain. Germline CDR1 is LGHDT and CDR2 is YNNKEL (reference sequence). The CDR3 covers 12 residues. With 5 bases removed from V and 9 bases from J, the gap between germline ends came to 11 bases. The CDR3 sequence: CASSLTTGEQFF. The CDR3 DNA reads TGTGCCAGCAGCTTAACGACGGGTGAGCAGTTCTTC.